This T cell receptor (beta chain) comes out of a study of blood T cell repertoires in COVID-19. Study-level information: Specimens from acute and convalescent COVID-19 originated in the United States, Italy and Spain. From T cells, B-cell-depleted T cells, or PBMCs came the material, which was cDNA or gDNA.

The data were produced by immunoSEQ multiplex PCR, yet TCRdb's version contains in-frame clones alone and is incomplete. The data show some 520,000 clones, roughly 87% seen once. A Seattle source enrolled patients during active infection and followed them longitudinally. This clone has just a few counts. The TCR was taken from a man aged 18-30 years with COVID-19, enrolled during active disease. Sequencing was carried out using peripheral blood.

The CDR3, as DNA: TGTGCCAGTAGTATTCGGGGTAATAGCAATCAGCCCCAGCATTTT. Its protein product is CASSIRGNSNQPQHF. J is TRBJ1-5 and V is TRBV19; no reliable D call. The V and J ends lost 3 bases and 0 bases respectively, with 9 bases between them. Germline values: CDR1 LNHDA, CDR2 SQIVND (reference sequence). This CDR3 has 15 amino acids.